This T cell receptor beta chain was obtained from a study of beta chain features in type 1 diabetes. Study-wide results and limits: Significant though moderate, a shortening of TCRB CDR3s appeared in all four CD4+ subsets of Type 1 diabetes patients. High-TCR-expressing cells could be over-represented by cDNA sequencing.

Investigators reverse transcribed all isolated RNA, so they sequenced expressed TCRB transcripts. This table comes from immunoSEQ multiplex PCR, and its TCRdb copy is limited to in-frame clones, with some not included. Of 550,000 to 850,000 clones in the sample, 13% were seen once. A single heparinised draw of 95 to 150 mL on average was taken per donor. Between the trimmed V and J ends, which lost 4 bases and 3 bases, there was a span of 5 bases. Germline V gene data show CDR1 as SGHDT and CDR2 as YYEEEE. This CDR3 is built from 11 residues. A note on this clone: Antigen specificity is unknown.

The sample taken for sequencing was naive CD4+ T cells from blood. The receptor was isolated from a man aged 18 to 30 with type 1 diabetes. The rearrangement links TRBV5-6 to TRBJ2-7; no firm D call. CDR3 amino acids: CASSINYEQYF. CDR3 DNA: TGTGCCAGCAGCATAAACTACGAGCAGTACTTC.